Sequencing of this TCR beta chain was carried out in a study of T cells in Graves' hyperthyroidism and ophthalmopathy. Sample collection date corresponds to first hyperthyroidism diagnosis, prior to any ophthalmopathy symptoms. Amplification targeted TCR beta CDR3 regions from RNA transcripts. The HTBI set primed first-round TCR CDR3 RT-PCR. TCRdb used MiXCR to reprocess the multiplex PCR reads, holding one entry per CDR3 protein. The top ten hold approximately 16% of the sample, which has fewer than 900,000 distinct CDR3 sequences, roughly a sixth seen once. About this clonotype itself: One end of the junction is discordant with germline, which a read error may explain.

The sample consisted of blood. This receptor was taken from a woman aged 45-65 years with Graves' hyperthyroidism that later progressed to Graves' ophthalmopathy.

CDR3 region: CASSSETNYEQCF. CDR3 DNA: TGTGCCAGCAGTTCTGAGACAAACTACGAGCAGTGCTTC. The chain links TRBV27 to TRBJ2-7; D ambiguous. CDR1 is MNHEY, CDR2 SMNVEV, per germline (reference sequence). The CDR3 is 13 amino acids.